One sample yielded the 4 T cell receptor beta chains listed below, sequenced in a study of CD8 T cells in ankylosing spondylitis. Notes on the study in general: A TCR beta motif of 7 or 8 highly homologous variants appeared characteristic of ankylosing spondylitis blood.

These receptors' antigens are unknown. One entry per CDR3 protein results from TCRdb running MiXCR on the 5' RACE reads. The top ten hold roughly 0.8% of the sample, which has 450,000 or so distinct CDR3 sequences, about 25% seen once. Input material: blood, either unsorted or a sorted T cell fraction (not recorded which). Receptors were obtained from a male donor with ankylosing spondylitis.

A few counts support this clonotype. The chain is built from TRBV7-9 and TRBJ2-2, with TRBD1 identical over 8 bases. Trimming removed 5 bases from V and 5 bases from J; junction bases left unmatched: 7. Germline assignment: CDR1 SEHNR and CDR2 FQNEAQ (reference sequence). The CDR3 has 15 residues. The chain's CDR3 is CASSPTGARTGELFF. The CDR3 DNA reads as TGTGCCAGCAGCCCGACAGGGGCGAGGACCGGGGAGCTGTTTTTT.

This clonotype appeared a few times. This chain links TRBV20-1 with TRBJ2-7; D may match TRBD1 or TRBD2 (5 bases each). The CDR3 is 13 amino acids. V was shortened by 0 bases and J by 7 bases, with 13 bases between the two germline ends. From germline, CDR1 is DFQATT and CDR2 SNEGSKA (reference sequence). CDR3 in DNA: TGCAGTGCTAGAGATCTGGGGACGGGAGAGCAGTACGTC. This codes for CSARDLGTGEQYV.

This clonotype was counted ten times or more. This rearrangement joins TRBV12-3 or TRBV12-4 to TRBJ2-2; D remains unclear. V was shortened by 3 bases and J by 4 bases, with 12 bases between the two germline ends. The CDR3 totals 15 residues. CDR3 residues: CASSFTVLGTGELFF. CDR3 nucleotides: TGTGCCAGCAGTTTTACGGTCTTGGGCACCGGGGAGCTGTTTTTT.

The chain carries TRBV29-1 and TRBJ2-7; TRBD2 aligns across 7 bases. Per germline, CDR1 SQVTM and CDR2 ANQGSEA. V lost 7 bases, J lost 0 bases, and 3 bases stayed unmatched. The CDR3 is 12 amino acids. The CDR3 region is CSAGEGSYEQYV. For the CDR3, the DNA is TGCAGCGCCGGGGAGGGCTCCTACGAGCAGTACGTC.